Listed below are T cell receptor beta chains from one sample, sequenced in a study of shared clonotypes between healthy human individuals. Data came from immunoSEQ multiplex PCR; TCRdb stores just in-frame clones and leaves some out. The sample contains around 2,000,000 clones, 85% to 95% of which appear only once. The sample consisted of naive CD4+ T cells sorted from blood. All receptors derive from a man between 18 and 29 years old in good health. The CDR3 runs from the conserved cysteine through the conserved F or W. The D gene is left open where the match is weak. Rows give clone size only sometimes, using once, few, many, or a class for an expanded clone.

length | J | size | V | D | CDR3 | DNA
13 | TRBJ2-5 | - | TRBV5-1 | - | CASSRGSSETQYF | TGCGCCAGCTCCAGGGGATCATCAGAGACCCAGTACTTC
14 | TRBJ1-6 | - | TRBV6-5 | - | CASSTGGYRGSLHF | TGTGCCAGCAGTACTGGGGGATACCGGGGATCCCTCCACTTT
14 | TRBJ2-1 | - | TRBV11-3 | - | CASSLETGYNEQFF | TGTGCCAGCAGCTTAGAGACTGGATACAATGAGCAGTTCTTC
13 | TRBJ2-1 | - | TRBV10-3 | - | CAISGGVGNEQFF | TGTGCCATCAGTGGGGGCGTAGGGAATGAGCAGTTCTTC
14 | TRBJ2-5 | - | TRBV7-3 | - | CASSLMSGWETQYF | TGTGCCAGCAGCTTAATGTCGGGGTGGGAGACCCAGTACTTC
14 | TRBJ2-1 | once | TRBV7-9 | - | CASSLTYSYNEQFF | TGTGCCAGCAGCTTAACGTATTCCTACAATGAGCAGTTCTTC
13 | TRBJ2-5 | - | TRBV5-1 | TRBD1 | CASSPGQGETQYF | TGCGCCAGCAGCCCTGGACAGGGAGAGACCCAGTACTTC
11 | TRBJ2-1 | - | TRBV11-2 | - | CASSLADEQFF | TGTGCCAGCAGCTTAGCCGATGAGCAGTTCTTC
16 | TRBJ1-5 | - | TRBV28 | - | CASSATHRDSNQPQHF | TGTGCCAGCAGTGCGACCCACAGGGATAGCAATCAGCCCCAGCATTTT
12 | TRBJ2-7 | once | TRBV29-1 | TRBD1 | CSVRQGAYEQYF | TGCAGCGTCCGACAGGGGGCTTACGAGCAGTACTTC
17 | TRBJ1-6 | - | TRBV28 | TRBD1 | CASRGPGQGAFGSPLHF | TGTGCCAGCAGGGGACCGGGACAGGGGGCATTCGGCTCACCCCTCCACTTT
17 | TRBJ1-3 | - | TRBV30 | - | CAWSDKNRVSAGNTIYF | TGTGCCTGGAGCGATAAAAACAGGGTCTCGGCTGGAAACACCATATATTTT
16 | TRBJ2-1 | - | TRBV7-9 | TRBD2 | CASSLGTLAANHEQFF | TGTGCCAGCAGCTTAGGCACTCTAGCGGCTAATCATGAGCAGTTCTTC
13 | TRBJ1-4 | - | TRBV6-5 | - | CASSSGLGEKLFF | TGTGCCAGCAGTTCGGGACTCGGTGAAAAACTGTTTTTT
13 | TRBJ1-2 | - | TRBV4-1 | TRBD1 | CASSFGQGYGYTF | TGCGCCAGCAGCTTTGGACAGGGCTATGGCTACACCTTC
14 | TRBJ2-5 | - | TRBV5-1 | - | CASSFRSSQETQYF | TGCGCCAGCAGCTTCCGGAGTTCCCAAGAGACCCAGTACTTC
15 | TRBJ1-2 | - | TRBV4-2 | - | CASSQDRDSSIGYTF | TGTGCCAGCAGCCAAGATCGGGATTCTTCGATTGGCTACACCTTC
14 | TRBJ2-3 | - | TRBV30 | - | CAWSVVGARGTQYF | TGTGCCTGGAGTGTAGTTGGGGCTAGGGGTACGCAGTATTTT
16 | TRBJ2-5 | - | TRBV5-4 | TRBD2 | CASSPGLAGGQETQYF | TGTGCCAGCAGCCCGGGATTGGCGGGGGGCCAAGAGACCCAGTACTTC
15 | TRBJ1-5 | - | TRBV30 | - | CAWRNAGGVYQPQHF | TGTGCCTGGAGAAATGCGGGGGGCGTTTATCAGCCCCAGCATTTT
13 | TRBJ2-7 | - | TRBV30 | - | CAWSVKITYEQYF | TGTGCCTGGAGTGTAAAGATCACCTACGAGCAGTACTTC
17 | TRBJ1-4 | - | TRBV30 | - | CAWSVVGFSPTNEKLFF | TGTGCCTGGAGTGTGGTGGGATTTTCCCCAACTAATGAAAAACTGTTTTTT
16 | TRBJ2-5 | - | TRBV4-1 | TRBD2 | CASSQDRGRYQETQYF | TGCGCCAGCAGCCAGGACCGCGGGAGGTACCAAGAGACCCAGTACTTC
15 | TRBJ1-2 | - | TRBV5-4 | TRBD1 | CASSMVKGADYGYTF | TGTGCCAGCAGCATGGTTAAGGGGGCGGACTATGGCTACACCTTC
17 | TRBJ1-6 | few | TRBV1 | - | CTSSQGERDRGDSPLHF | TGCACCAGCAGCCAAGGGGAACGGGACAGGGGCGATTCACCCCTCCACTTT
15 | TRBJ2-3 | - | TRBV9 | - | CASSVAGGPPDTQYF | TGTGCCAGCAGCGTAGCCGGGGGCCCGCCAGATACGCAGTATTTT
12 | TRBJ2-2 | - | TRBV6-5 | - | CASSYGVGELFF | TGTGCCAGCAGTTACGGGGTCGGGGAGCTGTTTTTT
11 | TRBJ1-5 | once | TRBV6-6 | - | CASSNNQPQHF | TGTGCCAGCAGCAACAATCAGCCCCAGCATTTT
13 | TRBJ1-2 | - | TRBV11-2 | - | CASSLDPGRRPYF | TGTGCCAGCAGCTTAGATCCCGGACGACGGCCCTACTTC
14 | TRBJ2-7 | - | TRBV7-8 | - | CASSNSGASVKQYF | TGTGCCAGCAGCAATTCCGGGGCATCAGTGAAGCAGTACTTC
15 | TRBJ1-5 | once | TRBV6-1 | TRBD1 | CASSEHRGRNQPQHF | TGTGCCAGCAGTGAACACAGGGGGCGGAATCAGCCCCAGCATTTT
12 | TRBJ2-5 | - | TRBV10-3 | TRBD1 | CATQGQEETQYF | TGTGCCACCCAAGGACAGGAAGAGACCCAGTACTTC
16 | TRBJ1-6 | - | TRBV2 | TRBD1 | CASSETGGGYNSPLHF | TGTGCCAGCAGCGAGACAGGGGGCGGGTATAATTCACCCCTCCACTTT
14 | TRBJ2-7 | - | TRBV5-1 | TRBD2 | CASSLGLASYEQYF | TGCGCCAGCAGCTTGGGACTAGCCTCCTACGAGCAGTACTTC
14 | TRBJ2-5 | - | TRBV9 | - | CASSFGALGETQYF | TGTGCCAGCAGCTTTGGGGCCCTGGGGGAGACCCAGTACTTC
15 | TRBJ2-2 | - | TRBV18 | - | CASSPQGLSGGELFF | TGTGCCAGCTCACCACAGGGACTTTCTGGCGGGGAGCTGTTTTTT
14 | TRBJ1-1 | - | TRBV2 | - | CASNPGGARTEAFF | TGTGCCAGCAACCCCGGGGGGGCGCGTACTGAAGCTTTCTTT
13 | TRBJ1-4 | - | TRBV28 | - | CASTGPTNEKLFF | TGTGCCAGTACGGGCCCAACTAATGAAAAACTGTTTTTT
12 | TRBJ2-7 | - | TRBV2 | - | CASRGDPNEQYF | TGTGCCAGCAGGGGTGACCCCAACGAGCAGTACTTC
13 | TRBJ1-1 | - | TRBV5-1 | - | CASSLAKNTEAFF | TGCGCCAGCAGCTTGGCAAAGAACACTGAAGCTTTCTTT
19 | TRBJ2-3 | - | TRBV4-3 | - | CASSQESSLGSSSTDTQYF | TGCGCCAGCAGCCAAGAAAGTAGCCTCGGATCATCTAGCACAGATACGCAGTATTTT
14 | TRBJ1-1 | - | TRBV9 | - | CASSVTSGNTEAFF | TGTGCCAGCAGCGTAACATCAGGTAACACTGAAGCTTTCTTT
16 | TRBJ2-3 | - | TRBV10-3 | - | CAISEFRAIGTDTQYF | TGTGCCATCAGTGAGTTTCGGGCGATAGGTACAGATACGCAGTATTTT
12 | TRBJ2-1 | - | TRBV7-2 | - | CASSTQGDEQFF | TGTGCCAGCAGCACTCAGGGCGATGAGCAGTTCTTC
17 | TRBJ2-3 | - | TRBV11-1 | - | CASSLPVSTYNTDTQYF | TGTGCCAGCAGCTTACCCGTCTCCACGTATAACACAGATACGCAGTATTTT